A selection of T cell receptor beta chains follows, all from one sample in a study of T cell responses to AZD1222 COVID-19 vaccine. Assay used: immunoSEQ multiplex PCR; TCRdb lists only in-frame clones, some missing. The profile shows some 130,000 clones, approximately 85% of them singletons. The sequencing here drew on peripheral blood, taken on day 0 of AZD1222 vaccination. Receptor source: an adult in good health. Each CDR3 is given with its conserved first and last residue. The order of the fields is V gene, clone size, D gene, J gene, CDR3 protein, CDR3 DNA. A D gene is named only where the DNA matches it firmly. Clone sizes are given selectively: once, few, many, or a class where the clone is expanded.

TRBV7-2	NA	NA	TRBJ1-3	CASSSQIFGNTIYF	TGTGCCAGCAGCTCTCAAATTTTTGGAAACACCATATATTTT
TRBV6-5	NA	TRBD1	TRBJ1-1	CASRPRGQVGTEAFF	TGTGCCAGCAGGCCTCGGGGACAGGTCGGCACTGAAGCTTTCTTT
TRBV5-6	NA	NA	TRBJ1-3	CASSRQVTTSGNTIYF	TGTGCCAGCAGCCGACAGGTGACCACCTCTGGAAACACCATATATTTT
TRBV9	NA	TRBD1	TRBJ2-7	CASSPTGTAIYEQYF	TGTGCCAGCAGCCCCACCGGGACAGCTATTTACGAGCAGTACTTC
TRBV30	NA	NA	TRBJ1-2	CASTPGVGGYTF	TGTGCTTCAACCCCAGGAGTAGGTGGCTACACCTTC
TRBV5-4	once	TRBD2	TRBJ2-1	CASSLWTSVNNEQFF	TGTGCCAGCAGCTTGTGGACTAGCGTTAACAATGAGCAGTTCTTC
TRBV29-1	NA	NA	TRBJ1-5	CSVGWGGQPQHF	TGCAGCGTCGGATGGGGGGGTCAGCCCCAGCATTTT
TRBV24-1	NA	NA	TRBJ2-1	CATSDNWGNEQFF	TGTGCCACCAGTGATAATTGGGGAAATGAGCAGTTCTTC
TRBV27	once	TRBD1	TRBJ1-5	CASSIRGHQPQHF	TGTGCCAGCAGCATAAGGGGGCATCAGCCCCAGCATTTT
TRBV4-1	NA	TRBD1	TRBJ2-2	CASSQLDRGNTGELFF	TGCGCCAGCAGCCAATTGGACAGGGGGAACACCGGGGAGCTGTTTTTT
TRBV11-3	NA	NA	TRBJ2-1	CASSLDWGSRSYNEQFF	TGTGCCAGCAGCTTAGATTGGGGGAGCCGCTCCTACAATGAGCAGTTCTTC
TRBV24-1	NA	NA	TRBJ1-2	CATSDRYDAGGNYGYTF	TGTGCCACCAGTGATAGATATGACGCAGGTGGAAACTATGGCTACACCTTC
TRBV6-5	NA	NA	TRBJ1-5	CASLNSNQPQHF	TGTGCCAGCTTAAATAGCAATCAGCCCCAGCATTTT
TRBV7-6	NA	NA	TRBJ1-2	CASSSTWGYTF	TGTGCCAGCAGCTCGACTTGGGGCTACACCTTC
TRBV6-5	NA	TRBD1	TRBJ1-1	CASIDRAMNTEAFF	TGTGCCAGCATCGACAGGGCGATGAACACTGAAGCTTTCTTT
TRBV7-9	NA	NA	TRBJ1-2	CASSFQEQGRSYTF	TGTGCCAGCAGCTTTCAAGAACAGGGAAGGAGCTACACCTTC
TRBV19	NA	NA	TRBJ2-1	CASSSWRGPYYNEQFF	TGTGCCAGTAGTAGTTGGAGAGGGCCGTACTACAATGAGCAGTTCTTC
TRBV19	few	NA	TRBJ1-1	CASSIGRGLDTEAFF	TGTGCCAGTAGTATAGGGCGGGGGTTGGACACTGAAGCTTTCTTT
TRBV5-1	NA	NA	TRBJ2-2	CASSLEWGSVNTGELFF	TGCGCCAGCAGCTTGGAATGGGGGAGCGTGAACACCGGGGAGCTGTTTTTT
TRBV2	NA	NA	TRBJ2-5	CASSRRAALQETQYF	TGTGCCAGCAGTCGTAGGGCGGCCCTCCAAGAGACCCAGTACTTC
TRBV18	NA	NA	TRBJ2-7	CASSPFSTGSYEQYF	TGTGCCAGCTCACCTTTCTCGACAGGATCCTACGAGCAGTACTTC
TRBV24-1	NA	TRBD2	TRBJ2-3	CATGIFLAGRQDTQYF	TGTGCCACCGGTATATTCCTAGCGGGACGTCAAGATACGCAGTATTTT
TRBV18	NA	TRBD1	TRBJ2-7	CASSQGQGVPSYEQYF	TGTGCCAGCTCCCAGGGACAGGGGGTCCCCTCCTACGAGCAGTACTTC
TRBV5-1	NA	NA	TRBJ1-2	CASSLERPAYGYTF	TGCGCCAGCAGCTTGGAACGGCCAGCCTATGGCTACACCTTC
TRBV11-1	NA	NA	TRBJ2-1	CASSLLVYEQFF	TGTGCCAGCAGCCTCCTCGTCTATGAGCAGTTCTTC
TRBV14	NA	NA	TRBJ1-4	CASSRMAYGGEKLFF	TGTGCCAGCAGCCGCATGGCTTACGGAGGTGAAAAACTGTTTTTT
TRBV11-2	once	NA	TRBJ2-5	CASSLGGARETQYF	TGTGCCAGCAGCTTAGGGGGGGCTAGGGAGACCCAGTACTTC
TRBV19	NA	NA	TRBJ1-1	CASSMFRGSTEAFF	TGTGCCAGTAGTATGTTTCGGGGGTCTACTGAAGCTTTCTTT
TRBV5-1	NA	NA	TRBJ1-2	CASSLNRERYNGYTF	TGCGCCAGCAGCTTGAATAGGGAAAGGTACAATGGCTACACCTTC
TRBV18	NA	TRBD2	TRBJ2-5	CASSPTTGTSEETQYF	TGTGCCAGCTCTCCTACCACCGGGACTAGCGAGGAGACCCAGTACTTC
TRBV5-1	NA	NA	TRBJ1-4	CASSLQDATNEKLFF	TGCGCCAGCAGCTTACAAGATGCAACTAATGAAAAACTGTTTTTT
TRBV24-1	NA	NA	TRBJ2-2	CATSESATGELFF	TGTGCCACCAGTGAGAGTGCCACCGGGGAGCTGTTTTTT
TRBV19	NA	TRBD1	TRBJ1-6	CAARDRGTYNSPLHF	TGTGCCGCCCGGGACAGGGGAACCTATAATTCACCCCTCCACTTT
TRBV11-3	NA	NA	TRBJ2-3	CASSLYLADTQYF	TGTGCCAGCAGCTTGTATCTGGCAGATACGCAGTATTTT
TRBV5-6	NA	NA	TRBJ2-1	CASRRLASKQFF	TGTGCCAGCAGAAGACTGGCGAGCAAGCAGTTCTTC
TRBV6-5	NA	TRBD1	TRBJ2-1	CASTPTGVSEQFF	TGTGCCAGCACCCCGACAGGGGTGAGCGAGCAGTTCTTC
TRBV6-5	NA	NA	TRBJ2-5	CASRQGRKETQYF	TGTGCCAGCAGGCAGGGGCGGAAAGAGACCCAGTACTTC
TRBV2	NA	TRBD1	TRBJ1-2	CASREDRGSTYGYTF	TGTGCCAGCAGGGAGGACAGGGGGAGCACCTATGGCTACACCTTC
TRBV30	NA	TRBD2	TRBJ2-3	CAWRLGGLAGVTQYF	TGTGCCTGGAGACTTGGCGGACTAGCGGGGGTCACGCAGTATTTT
TRBV6-2/TRBV6-3	NA	TRBD1	TRBJ2-1	CASSYPTGTGAGGEQFF	TGTGCCAGCAGTTACCCCACCGGGACAGGGGCGGGGGGTGAGCAGTTCTTC
TRBV6-9	NA	TRBD2	TRBJ2-1	CANTGTGGYNEQFF	TGTGCAAACACGGGTACCGGGGGGTACAATGAGCAGTTCTTC
TRBV20-1	NA	NA	TRBJ1-2	CSASYDGRGYGYTF	TGCAGTGCTAGTTATGATGGCAGGGGCTATGGCTACACCTTC